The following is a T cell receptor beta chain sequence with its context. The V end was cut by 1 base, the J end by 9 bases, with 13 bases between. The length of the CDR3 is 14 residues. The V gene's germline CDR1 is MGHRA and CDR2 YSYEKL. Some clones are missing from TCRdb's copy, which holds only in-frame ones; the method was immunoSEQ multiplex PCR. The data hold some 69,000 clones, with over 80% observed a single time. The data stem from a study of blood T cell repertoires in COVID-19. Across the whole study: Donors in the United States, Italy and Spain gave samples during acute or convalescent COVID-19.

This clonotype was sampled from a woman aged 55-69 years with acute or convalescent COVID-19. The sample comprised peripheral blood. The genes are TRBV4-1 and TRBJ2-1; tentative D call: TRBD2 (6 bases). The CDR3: CASSQVEGRGEQFF. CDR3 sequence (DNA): TGCGCCAGCAGCCAAGTGGAAGGGCGGGGTGAGCAGTTCTTC.